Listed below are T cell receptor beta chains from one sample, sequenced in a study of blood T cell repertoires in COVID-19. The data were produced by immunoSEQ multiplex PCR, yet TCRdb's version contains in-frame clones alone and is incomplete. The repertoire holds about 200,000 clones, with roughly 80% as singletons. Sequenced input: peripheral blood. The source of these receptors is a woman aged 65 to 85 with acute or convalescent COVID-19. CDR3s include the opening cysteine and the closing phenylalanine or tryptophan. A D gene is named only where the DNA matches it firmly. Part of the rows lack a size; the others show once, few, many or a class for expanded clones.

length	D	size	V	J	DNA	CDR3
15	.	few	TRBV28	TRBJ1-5	TGTGCCAGCAGTGGTCCAGGGGCACCCAATCAGCCCCAGCATTTT	CASSGPGAPNQPQHF
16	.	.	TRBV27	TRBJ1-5	TGTGCCAGCAGTTCGAACGCACAGGGATTTGGTCAGCCCCAGCATTTT	CASSSNAQGFGQPQHF
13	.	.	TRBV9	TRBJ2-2	TGTGCCAGCAGCGTAGCTTACACCGGGGAGCTGTTTTTT	CASSVAYTGELFF
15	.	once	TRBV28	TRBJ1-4	TGTGCCAGCAGCTCCCGTAGCGCTCCTAATGAAAAACTGTTTTTT	CASSSRSAPNEKLFF
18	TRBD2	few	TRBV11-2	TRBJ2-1	TGTGCCAGCAGCTTAGATCTCAGCGGGAGCACTACATGGCATGAGCAGTTCTTC	CASSLDLSGSTTWHEQFF
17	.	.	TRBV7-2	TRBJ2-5	TGTGCCAGCAGCTCATCCGGGGCCCTCCGAGGGGGAGAGACCCAGTACTTC	CASSSSGALRGGETQYF
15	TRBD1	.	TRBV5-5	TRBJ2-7	TGTGCCAGCAGCCTGGTCGGGACAGGGGCCAACGAGCAGTACTTC	CASSLVGTGANEQYF
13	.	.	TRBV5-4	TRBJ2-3	TGTGCCAGCAGCTTGGCCGGGAGAGATACGCAATATTTT	CASSLAGRDTQYF
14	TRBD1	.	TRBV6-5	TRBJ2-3	TGTGCCAGCAGTTCAACAACAGGGGCAGATACGCAGTATTTT	CASSSTTGADTQYF
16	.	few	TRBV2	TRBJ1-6	TGTGCCAGCGGAGGGACCCGGTCCTCTGGCAATTCACCCCTCCACTTT	CASGGTRSSGNSPLHF
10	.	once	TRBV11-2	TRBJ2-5	TGTGCCAGCGCGCGGGAGACCCAGTACTTC	CASARETQYF
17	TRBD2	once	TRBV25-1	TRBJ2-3	TGTGCCAGCAGTGCGACTAGCGGGAGGGCCTCGGTAGATACGCAGTATTTT	CASSATSGRASVDTQYF
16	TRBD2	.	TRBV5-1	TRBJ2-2	TGCGCCAGCAGCAATCTCCCGGGACTAGAGCCCGGGGAGCTGTTTTTT	CASSNLPGLEPGELFF
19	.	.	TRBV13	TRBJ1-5	TGTGCCAGCAGCTTAATATTGGGGTGGGGAGTGCGAAGCAATCAGCCCCAGCATTTT	CASSLILGWGVRSNQPQHF
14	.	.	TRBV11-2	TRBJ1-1	TGTGCCAGCAGCTTAGACCCCTCGGGGACTGAAGCTTTCTTT	CASSLDPSGTEAFF
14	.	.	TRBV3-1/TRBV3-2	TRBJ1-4	TGTGCCAGCAGCCAAGTATGGGGAGATGAAAAACTGTTTTTT	CASSQVWGDEKLFF
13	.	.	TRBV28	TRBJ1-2	TGTGCCAGCAGTTTAACCAGGGAGGGTGGCTACACCTTC	CASSLTREGGYTF
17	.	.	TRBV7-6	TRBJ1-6	TGTGCCAGCAGCCCGAGGGGGGGGCAGCCCTATAATTCACCCCTCCACTTT	CASSPRGGQPYNSPLHF
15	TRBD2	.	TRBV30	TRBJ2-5	TGTGCCTGGAGTGTCGGACTAGCGGGAAAAGAGACCCAGTACTTC	CAWSVGLAGKETQYF
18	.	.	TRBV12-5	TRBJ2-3	TGTGCTAGTGGTTTGGCGGGAAAGGACGGACCAAGCACAGATACGCAGTATTTT	CASGLAGKDGPSTDTQYF
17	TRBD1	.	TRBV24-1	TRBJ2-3	TGTGCCACCAGTGATTTGGGACAGGGACCCCGAGGAGATACGCAGTATTTT	CATSDLGQGPRGDTQYF
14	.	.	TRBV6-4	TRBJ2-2	TGTGCCAGCAGTGAGGAGGGAGGCACCGGGGAGCTGTTTTTT	CASSEEGGTGELFF